This T cell receptor beta chain was sequenced for a study of response to subunit inactivated influenza vaccine. This clonotype was seen ten or more times. TCRdb re-analysed the RT-PCR reads in MiXCR, keeping a single row per CDR3 protein. The table records approximately 490,000 distinct CDR3 sequences, roughly 7.6% of them present only once. V was cut by 6 bases and J by 0 bases, with 8 bases left in between. This CDR3 has 14 residues. Germline CDR1 and CDR2: KGHDR and SFDVKD. V gene TRBV24-1 combines with J gene TRBJ2-1; no firm D call. The source material was PBMCs from blood, sampled around 25 months after vaccination. This sequence originates from a man aged 50 to 69 who received an inactivated influenza vaccine. Written as DNA, the CDR3 is TGTGCCACCAGTCGAGGAACCTCCTACAATGAGCAGTTCTTC. Residues: CATSRGTSYNEQFF.